This entry lists 7 T cell receptor beta chains sequenced from one sample in a study of CD8+ T cells in alopecia areata. Isolated RNA was reverse transcribed into cDNA used as the sequencing template. Generated by immunoSEQ multiplex PCR, the TCRdb table keeps only in-frame clones and is missing some. The sample has around 190,000 clones; roughly 60% are singletons. Specified treatment: oral pan-JAK inhibitor, 5-10 mg twice daily. The sequencing here drew on CD4+ T cells sorted from blood, taken at approximately week 50, from a patient treated with tofacitinib. The receptors come from a human donor with alopecia areata.

This chain connects TRBV9 to TRBJ2-1, with a weak D call TRBD2 (5 bases). V was pared by 0 bases and J by 5 bases, with 9 bases between. Germline V gene lookup returns CDR1 SGDLS and CDR2 YYNGEE. The CDR3 covers 14 residues. In DNA, the CDR3 is TGTGCCAGCAGCGTAGGGAGGACCCACAATGAGCAGTTCTTC. Protein sequence: CASSVGRTHNEQFF.

Many counts were recorded for this clone. The chain joins TRBV5-6 to TRBJ2-3; possible D gene TRBD1, 5 bases. V dropped 2 bases and J dropped 0 bases, with 10 bases sitting between them. Germline CDR1 is SGHDT and CDR2 is YYEEEE. This CDR3 is 15 amino acids long. The CDR3 reads CASSFQGWSTDTQYF. CDR3 in DNA: TGTGCCAGCAGCTTTCAGGGTTGGAGCACAGATACGCAGTATTTT.

The CDR3: CASTDSFSGANVLTF. Here the CDR3 DNA reads TGTGCCAGCACCGACAGCTTCTCTGGGGCCAACGTCCTGACTTTC. The chain recombines TRBV9 with TRBJ2-6, with a possible D match to TRBD1 (5 bases). Trimming left V 6 bases short and J 0 bases short, with 10 bases between. Germline values: CDR1 SGDLS, CDR2 YYNGEE. CDR3 length equals 15 residues. The full variable domain, completed using reference TRBV9 and TRBJ2-6, is DSGVTQTPKHLITATGQRVTLRCSPRSGDLSVYWYQQSLDQGLQFLIQYYNGEERAKGNILERFSAQQFPDLHSELNLSSLELGDSALYFCASTDSFSGANVLTFGAGSRLTVL.

The chain has TRBV7-9 and TRBJ1-5; 7 bases are a match to TRBD1. Germline CDR1 is SEHNR and CDR2 is FQNEAQ (reference sequence). This CDR3 has 13 amino acids. With V trimmed by 5 bases and J by 4 bases, 2 bases remained unmatched. In DNA, the CDR3 is TGTGCCAGCAGCCCGACAGGGAATCAGCCCCAGCATTTT. Translation gives CASSPTGNQPQHF.

This clone was seen a handful of times. The CDR3 region is CASSYGGGTGELFF. CDR3 DNA sequence: TGCGCCAGCAGCTACGGGGGTGGCACCGGGGAGCTGTTTTTT. The chain joins TRBV5-1 to TRBJ2-2; a weak D match, TRBD2 (6 bases). V was shortened by 3 bases and J by 4 bases, with 10 bases between the two germline ends. Germline-derived CDR1 and CDR2 are SGHRS and YFSETQ. CDR3 length equals 14 residues.

This sequence joins TRBV9 and TRBJ2-5; 9 nucleotides align to TRBD2. The ends lost 0 bases at V and 3 bases at J; junction bases unmatched: 6. In germline, CDR1 is SGDLS, CDR2 YYNGEE. The CDR3 loop spans 16 amino acids. The CDR3 nucleotides read TGTGCCAGCAGCGTAGGTCTAGCGGGGTTTGAAGAGACCCAGTACTTC. It translates to CASSVGLAGFEETQYF.

This chain links TRBV7-2 with TRBJ2-3; D uncertain. Germline V gene data show CDR1 as SGHTA and CDR2 as FQGNSA. The CDR3 totals 12 residues. Deletions cut 2 bases from V and 5 bases from J, with 5 bases between. The CDR3 spells CASSLNVDTQYF. CDR3 bases: TGTGCCAGCAGCTTAAACGTAGATACGCAGTATTTT.